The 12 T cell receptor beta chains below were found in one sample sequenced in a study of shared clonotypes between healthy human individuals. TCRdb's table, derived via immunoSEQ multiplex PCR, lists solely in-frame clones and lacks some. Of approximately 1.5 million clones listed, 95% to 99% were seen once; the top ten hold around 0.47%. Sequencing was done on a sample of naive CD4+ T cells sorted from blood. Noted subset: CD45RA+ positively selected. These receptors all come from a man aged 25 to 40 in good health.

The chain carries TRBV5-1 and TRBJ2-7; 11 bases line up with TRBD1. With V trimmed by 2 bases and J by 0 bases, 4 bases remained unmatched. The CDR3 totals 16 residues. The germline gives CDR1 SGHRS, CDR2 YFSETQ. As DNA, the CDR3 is TGCGCCAGCAGCTTAGGACAGGGGGCCACCTCCTACGAGCAGTACTTC. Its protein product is CASSLGQGATSYEQYF.

DNA for the CDR3: TGTGCCAGCAGCTTATTCGACAGACTGAACACTGAAGCTTTCTTT. Protein product: CASSLFDRLNTEAFF. This sequence joins TRBV7-2 and TRBJ1-1; the D gene is possibly TRBD1 (5 bases). Trimming removed 2 bases from V and 0 bases from J, with 10 bases in between. Germline V gene sequence: CDR1 SGHTA, CDR2 FQGNSA. The CDR3 runs to 15 residues.

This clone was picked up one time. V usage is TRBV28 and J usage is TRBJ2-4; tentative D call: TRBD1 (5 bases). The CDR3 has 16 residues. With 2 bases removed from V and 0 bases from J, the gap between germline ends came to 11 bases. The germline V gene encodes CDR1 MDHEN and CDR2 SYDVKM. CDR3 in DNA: TGTGCCAGCAGTTTAGACAGCAAAATAGCCAAAAACATTCAGTACTTC. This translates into CASSLDSKIAKNIQYF.

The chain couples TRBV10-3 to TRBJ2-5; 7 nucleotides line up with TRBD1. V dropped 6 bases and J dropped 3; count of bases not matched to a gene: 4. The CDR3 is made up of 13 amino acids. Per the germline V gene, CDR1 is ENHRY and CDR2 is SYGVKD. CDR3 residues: CAIRPGQKETQYF. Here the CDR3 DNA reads TGTGCCATCAGACCGGGACAGAAAGAGACCCAGTACTTC.

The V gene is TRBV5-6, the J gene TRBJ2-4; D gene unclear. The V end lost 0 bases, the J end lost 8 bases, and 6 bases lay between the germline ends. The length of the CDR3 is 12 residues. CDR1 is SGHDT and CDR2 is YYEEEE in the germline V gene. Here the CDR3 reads CASSLGSDIQYF. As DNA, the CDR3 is TGTGCCAGCAGCTTGGGATCGGACATTCAGTACTTC.

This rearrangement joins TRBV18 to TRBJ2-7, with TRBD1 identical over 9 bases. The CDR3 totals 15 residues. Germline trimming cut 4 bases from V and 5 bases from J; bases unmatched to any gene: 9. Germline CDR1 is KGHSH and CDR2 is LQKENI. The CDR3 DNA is TGTGCCAGCTCACGAACCGGGACAGGGCCCCACGAGCAGTACTTC. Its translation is CASSRTGTGPHEQYF.

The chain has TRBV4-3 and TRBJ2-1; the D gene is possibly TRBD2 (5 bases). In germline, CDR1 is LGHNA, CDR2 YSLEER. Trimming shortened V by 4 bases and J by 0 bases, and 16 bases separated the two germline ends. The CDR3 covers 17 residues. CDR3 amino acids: CASSRSKRGSSYNEQFF. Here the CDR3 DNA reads TGCGCCAGCAGCCGGTCTAAGCGTGGGAGCTCCTACAATGAGCAGTTCTTC.

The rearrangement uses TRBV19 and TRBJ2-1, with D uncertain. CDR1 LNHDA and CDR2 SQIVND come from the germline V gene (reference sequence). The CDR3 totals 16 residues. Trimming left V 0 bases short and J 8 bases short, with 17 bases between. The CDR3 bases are TGTGCCAGTAGTATAGAAGGCCAGAGGCCACCATATGAGCAGTTCTTC. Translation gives CASSIEGQRPPYEQFF.

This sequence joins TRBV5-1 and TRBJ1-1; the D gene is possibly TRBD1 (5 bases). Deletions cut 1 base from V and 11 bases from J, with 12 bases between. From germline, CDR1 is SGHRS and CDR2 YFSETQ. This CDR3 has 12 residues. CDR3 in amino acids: CASSLLGDAAFF. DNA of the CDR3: TGCGCCAGCAGCTTGTTAGGGGACGCGGCTTTCTTT.

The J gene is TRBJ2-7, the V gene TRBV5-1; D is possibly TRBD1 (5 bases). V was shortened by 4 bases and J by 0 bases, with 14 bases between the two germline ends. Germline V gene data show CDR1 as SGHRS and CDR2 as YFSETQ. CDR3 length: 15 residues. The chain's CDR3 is CASSVDTPSSYEQYF. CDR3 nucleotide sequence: TGCGCCAGCAGCGTGGACACACCGAGCTCCTACGAGCAGTACTTC.

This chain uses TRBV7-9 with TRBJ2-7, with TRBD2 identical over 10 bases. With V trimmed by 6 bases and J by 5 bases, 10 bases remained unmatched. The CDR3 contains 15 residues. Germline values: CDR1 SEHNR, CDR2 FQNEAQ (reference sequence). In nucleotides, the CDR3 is TGTGCCAGCAGAACCGCTAGCGGGAGAATGGACGAGCAGTACTTC. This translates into CASRTASGRMDEQYF.

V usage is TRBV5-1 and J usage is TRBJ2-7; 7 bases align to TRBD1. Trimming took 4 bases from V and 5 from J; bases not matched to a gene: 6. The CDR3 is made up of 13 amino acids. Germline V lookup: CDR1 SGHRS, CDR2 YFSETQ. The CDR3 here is CASSPAQGDEQYF. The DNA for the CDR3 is TGCGCCAGCAGCCCCGCGCAGGGGGACGAGCAGTACTTC.